This T cell receptor beta chain appears in the sequencing data of a study of T cell repertoires in cytomegalovirus infection. Across the whole study: It can be stated that public TCR beta signatures indicated CMV infection as well as a matching HLA type.

Trimming at V came to 0 bases and at J to 4 bases, leaving 6 bases not matched to a gene. The V gene's germline CDR1 is SGHDN and CDR2 FVKESK. This CDR3 has 16 residues. TCRdb independently ran MiXCR on the reads; one entry per CDR3 protein. Counted here are about 740,000 distinct CDR3 sequences, 35% to 40% occurring once; the ten biggest clones make up under 3.5%. For this clonotype: Its specificity is not known.

Study-level results: CMV-specific HLA-C-restricted TCR beta clonotypes dominated the ex vivo response. The cumulative frequency of public TCR beta families distinguished individuals who carried CMV together with the relevant HLA.

This sequence joins TRBV14 and TRBJ2-7; TRBD2 matches 10 bases. This receptor was taken from a human donor in good health (CMV status not recorded). Some clones in this sample may be carry-over from other donors' samples. The sequenced sample consisted of PBMCs. The CDR3 sequence: CASSQDLLAGVYEQYF. The CDR3 DNA is TGTGCCAGCAGCCAAGATCTGCTAGCGGGAGTTTACGAGCAGTACTTC. The variable domain in full, with the rest retrieved from reference TRBV14 and TRBJ2-7, is EAGVTQFPSHSVIEKGQTVTLRCDPISGHDNLYWYRRVMGKEIKFLLHFVKESKQDESGMPNNRFLAERTGGTYSTLKVQPAELEDSGVYFCASSQDLLAGVYEQYFGPGTRLTVT.